The 15 T cell receptor beta chains below were found in one sample sequenced in a study of cytotoxic CD8 clonotypes in ibrutinib-treated CLL (dated by TCRdb to about 2021). Receptor amplification or capture employed the immunoSEQ multiplex PCR assay. The table was pulled from immuneACCESS by TCRdb, which kept in-frame rearrangements only. Such tables lose some clones; where checked, under half of the loss comes from unresolved V genes, and the rest has no known cause. Within this sample are fewer than 400,000 clones, with approximately 67% of them counted one time only. Roughly 6% of the sample belongs to the ten largest clones. The sequencing here drew on PBMCs, taken after 36 months of ibrutinib treatment. Every receptor here comes from a human donor with chronic lymphocytic leukemia.

The CDR3 bases are TGTGCCAGCTCACGGACAGGGTTTGAAAAACTGTTTTTT. Protein product: CASSRTGFEKLFF. V gene TRBV18 combines with J gene TRBJ1-4; 8 nucleotides align to TRBD1. The CDR3 loop spans 13 amino acids. V lost 4 bases and J lost 7; bases outside the gene matches: 2. CDR1 KGHSH and CDR2 LQKENI come from the germline V gene.

CDR3 DNA sequence: TGTGCCAGCAGTTTAAGGACAGGGCCAGGCGGGGAGCTGTTTTTT. Its protein is CASSLRTGPGGELFF. The rearrangement uses TRBV27 and TRBJ2-2; 8 bases agree with TRBD1. The CDR3 loop spans 15 amino acids. The germline V gene has CDR1 MNHEY and CDR2 SMNVEV (reference sequence). With 2 bases clipped from V and 7 bases from J, the junction kept 6 bases outside the gene matches.

The chain joins TRBV4-3 to TRBJ1-2; 9 nucleotides match TRBD1. The CDR3 totals 14 residues. V trimming: 3 bases; J trimming: 8 bases; junction bases outside the gene matches: 7. Germline V gene sequence: CDR1 LGHNA, CDR2 YSLEER. The CDR3 DNA is TGCGCCAGCAGCCAGGGGACAGGGTCCAGGGGCTACACCTTC. Its protein product is CASSQGTGSRGYTF.

This clone was observed a handful of times. This sequence joins TRBV10-3 and TRBJ2-1, with D perhaps TRBD1 (5 bases). Per germline, CDR1 ENHRY and CDR2 SYGVKD. The CDR3 consists of 15 residues. V shed 0 bases and J shed 9 bases, with 15 bases lying between them. CDR3 DNA sequence: TGTGCCATCAGTGAGTCGAGCCAGGGATTGGGTGAGCAGTTCTTC. Translation: CAISESSQGLGEQFF.

V is TRBV5-4 and J is TRBJ2-7; D might be TRBD2 (7 bases). The CDR3 totals 15 residues. Germline V gives CDR1 SGHNT, CDR2 YYREEE (reference sequence). V lost 1 base, J lost 9 bases, and 20 bases lay in between. The CDR3 region is CASSLRGASIRGQYF. The CDR3 DNA reads as TGTGCCAGCAGCTTGCGGGGGGCCTCTATACGAGGGCAGTACTTC.

This chain links TRBV2 with TRBJ2-7; the match to TRBD1 covers 8 bases. The CDR3 is 12 amino acids. Germline CDR1 SNHLY, CDR2 FYNNEI. V lost 9 bases, J lost 6 bases, and 7 bases stayed unmatched. The CDR3 is CARGQGMGEQYF. Here the CDR3 DNA reads TGTGCCAGAGGACAGGGTATGGGCGAGCAGTACTTC.

The CDR3 DNA reads TGTGCCAGCAGTCCCCTGATTAGCGGGAGACACGAGCAGTACTTC. Amino acid sequence: CASSPLISGRHEQYF. The rearrangement uses TRBV28 and TRBJ2-7; 9 bases are a match to TRBD2. Germline CDR1 MDHEN, CDR2 SYDVKM. V lost 5 bases, J lost 5 bases, and 10 bases stayed unmatched. CDR3 length: 15 amino acids.

J is TRBJ2-5 and V is TRBV7-6, with 11 bases lining up with TRBD2. The V gene's germline CDR1 is SGHVS and CDR2 FNYEAQ. Trimming at V came to 3 bases and at J to 1 base, leaving 1 base not matched to a gene. The CDR3 spans 15 residues. The CDR3 sequence: CASSFTSGGQETQYF. Here the CDR3 DNA reads TGTGCCAGCAGCTTTACTAGCGGGGGCCAAGAGACCCAGTACTTC.

The chain joins TRBV27 to TRBJ2-3; 12 bases are shared with TRBD2. The V segment lost 5 bases and the J segment 3 bases; nucleotides outside the gene matches: 18. Germline V gives CDR1 MNHEY, CDR2 SMNVEV (reference sequence). This CDR3 region has 20 residues. As DNA, the CDR3 is TGTGCCAGCAGTCCCACTCGGAGGCTAGCGGGAGGGCCTTGGACAGATACGCAGTATTTT. As protein: CASSPTRRLAGGPWTDTQYF.

J is TRBJ2-5 and V is TRBV28; 15 nucleotides agree with TRBD2. The germline CDR1 and CDR2 sequences are MDHEN and SYDVKM. V trimming: 5 bases; J trimming: 3 bases; junction bases outside the gene matches: 10. CDR3 length equals 18 residues. The CDR3 sequence: CASSPSTGLAGGEETQYF. The CDR3 DNA follows: TGTGCCAGCAGTCCTTCGACGGGACTAGCGGGAGGTGAAGAGACCCAGTACTTC.

J is TRBJ1-6 and V is TRBV11-2; D call uncertain. This CDR3 spans 18 amino acids. Trimming took 2 bases from V and 0 from J, leaving 14 bases between them. The germline gives CDR1 SGHAT, CDR2 FQNNGV. CDR3 DNA sequence: TGTGCCAGCAGCTTATTGAGCAGATTAAGCTCCTATAATTCACCCCTCCACTTT. Translated, it gives CASSLLSRLSSYNSPLHF.

V gene TRBV6-1 combines with J gene TRBJ1-5; 9 bases map to TRBD1. Trimming at V came to 7 bases and at J to 4 bases, leaving 8 bases not matched to a gene. The germline gives CDR1 MNHNS, CDR2 SASEGT. CDR3 length: 15 amino acids. The CDR3 loop reads CASTPGQGGNQPQHF. In DNA, the CDR3 is TGTGCCAGCACCCCGGGACAGGGTGGGAATCAGCCCCAGCATTTT.

This clone was seen more than once but under ten times. The gene calls are TRBV4-1 and TRBJ2-7; 11 positions agree with TRBD2. CDR1 and CDR2 (germline): MGHRA, YSYEKL. The CDR3 sequence is 16 residues long. The trim removed 2 bases at V and 0 bases at J, leaving 3 bases unmatched. The CDR3 region is CASSQTLAGASYEQYF. The CDR3 DNA reads TGCGCCAGCAGCCAAACACTAGCGGGAGCCTCCTACGAGCAGTACTTC.

This clone was recorded only once. The V and J genes are TRBV28 and TRBJ2-3; no reliable D call. The germline CDR1 and CDR2 sequences are MDHEN and SYDVKM. The germline V and J ends were trimmed by 3 bases and 1 base, with 11 bases remaining between them. The CDR3 is made up of 15 amino acids. The CDR3 loop reads CASSFPTLGTDTQYF. The DNA of the CDR3 is TGTGCCAGCAGTTTCCCTACCCTAGGCACAGATACGCAGTATTTT.

The chain links TRBV7-6 to TRBJ2-3; 7 positions agree with TRBD1. The CDR3 runs 16 residues. Germline-derived CDR1 and CDR2 are SGHVS and FNYEAQ. Unmatched junction bases numbered 9, after V lost 4 bases and J lost 2 bases. CDR3 amino acids: CASSSGDRAHTDTQYF. The CDR3, as DNA: TGTGCCAGCAGCTCTGGCGACAGGGCCCACACAGATACGCAGTATTTT. The whole variable domain, filled in from reference TRBV7-6 and TRBJ2-3, reads GAGVSQSPRYKVTKRGQDVALRCDPISGHVSLYWYRQALGQGPEFLTYFNYEAQQDKSGLPNDRFSAERPEGSISTLTIQRTEQRDSAMYRCASSSGDRAHTDTQYFGPGTRLTVL.